Following are 10 T cell receptor beta chains from one sample sequenced in a study of monozygotic twins with inflammatory bowel disease. From its re-call of the 5' RACE reads, TCRdb lists each CDR3 protein once, without DNA. The table lists roughly 200,000 distinct CDR3 sequences. The sequenced material came from blood. The receptors were sampled from a human donor with ulcerative colitis or Crohn's disease, or a healthy co-twin of an affected twin (not recorded which).

The chain links TRBV5-1 to TRBJ2-3. In germline, CDR1 is SGHRS, CDR2 YFSETQ. The CDR3 is 15 residues long. CDR3: CASSLGTVREDTQYF.

The CDR3 sequence is CASSVRQGTDTQYF. V is TRBV7-3 and J is TRBJ2-3; checking the TCRdb D call of TRBD1 is not possible without DNA. There are 14 residues in the CDR3. Germline CDR1 and CDR2: SGHTA and FQGTGA.

The J gene is TRBJ1-2, the V gene TRBV27; lacking DNA, the TRBD1 call made by TCRdb goes unchecked. Germline CDR1 reads MNHEY; CDR2 reads SMNVEV (reference sequence). This CDR3 is 18 amino acids long. The CDR3: CASSLKSPRTGGTYGYTF.

CDR3: CASTRDRGDGETQYF. The chain employs TRBV12-3 or TRBV12-4 and TRBJ2-5; TCRdb outputs TRBD1, but without DNA this stays unchecked. This CDR3 has 15 amino acids.

The V call is TRBV7-8, the J call TRBJ2-2; TCRdb selects TRBD1, and the lack of DNA leaves this call unchecked. CDR1 and CDR2 from the germline V gene are SGHVS and FQNEAQ. This CDR3 has 16 residues. CDR3 protein: CASSLSGVPGTGELFF.

V is TRBV6-1 and J is TRBJ1-4; TCRdb selects TRBD1, and the lack of DNA leaves this call unchecked. The germline V gene encodes CDR1 MNHNS and CDR2 SASEGT. The CDR3 covers 14 residues. CDR3 loop: CASRHRVNNEKLFF.

The CDR3 is CASSTAGTLYGYTF. The chain joins TRBV5-4 to TRBJ1-2; no DNA is available, so the TRBD1 call from TCRdb remains unchecked. Germline CDR1 reads SGHNT; CDR2 reads YYREEE (reference sequence). The length of the CDR3 is 14 residues.

J is TRBJ1-2 and V is TRBV12-3 or TRBV12-4; absent DNA, TCRdb's TRBD1 call cannot be checked. The CDR3 totals 15 residues. Here the CDR3 reads CASSSLAGINAGYTF.

Here the CDR3 reads CASSYNRGPPYTQYF. The chain is built from TRBV6-5 and TRBJ2-5; with no DNA, the TCRdb D assignment of TRBD1 cannot be verified. CDR1 and CDR2 from the germline V gene are MNHEY and SVGAGI. The CDR3 runs 15 residues.

The chain employs TRBV2 and TRBJ1-5; TCRdb reports TRBD1, a call that lacks DNA to check it against. Germline V lookup: CDR1 SNHLY, CDR2 FYNNEI. The CDR3 loop spans 15 amino acids. CDR3 protein: CASAYQRQGDQPQHF. Full variable domain (rest looked up from reference TRBV2 and TRBJ1-5): EPEVTQTPSHQVTQMGQEVILRCVPISNHLYFYWYRQILGQKVEFLVSFYNNEISEKSEIFDDQFSVERPDGSNFTLKIRSTKLEDSAMYFCASAYQRQGDQPQHFGDGTRLSIL.